This is a list of T cell receptor beta chains from one sample in a study of T cell responses to AZD1222 COVID-19 vaccine. The protocol was immunoSEQ multiplex PCR, while the TCRdb copy is restricted to in-frame clones and leaves out a portion. The table has about 120,000 clones, about nine tenths seen once. The sequences come from peripheral blood, collected 28 days after the second AZD1222 dose. These receptors all come from an adult who received the AZD1222 COVID-19 vaccine. The conserved cysteine and the conserved F or W are not part of the CDR3 here.

>TRBJ1-3|TRBV11-2
ASSFIVNTIY
>TRBJ2-7|TRBV11-1
ASLGTGGYEQY
>TRBJ1-3|TRBV7-2
ASSSGTLSGNTIY
>TRBJ2-5|TRBV2
ASSEGQKASAQETQY
>TRBJ1-1|TRBV6-5
ASSYSRGFAEAF
>TRBJ2-1|TRBV6-2/TRBV6-3
ASSYSRSSEQF
>TRBJ2-7|TRBV3-1/TRBV3-2
ASLQGAGQY
>TRBJ1-5|TRBV10-3
AISRAGGSNQPQH
>TRBJ2-7|TRBV11-1
ASSLSGTIQTYEQY
>TRBJ2-2|TRBV7-2
ASSLGLPGTGELF
>TRBJ1-2|TRBV27
ASSANRDRVRGYT
>TRBJ2-3|TRBV7-2
ASSHDTRLHGGGTQY
>TRBJ2-7|TRBV18
ASSPQVRSHEQY
>TRBJ2-3|TRBV5-1
ASTRGGGERGSTDTQY
>TRBJ1-1|TRBV9
ASSVGSTAAEAF
>TRBJ1-2|TRBV18
ASSPQGSVLDRLLYGYT
>TRBJ1-4|TRBV4-2
ASSQDLGQGRGKLF
>TRBJ1-6|TRBV5-5
ASSTTGRENSPLH